One and the same sample provided the 25 T cell receptor beta chains below, sequenced in a study of blood T cells in healthy people across ages. Alongside a J-beta primer mix, a sample-barcoded 5' primer served in a second PCR lasting about 7 to 12 cycles. Each CDR3 protein gets one entry after TCRdb re-called the 5' RACE reads with MiXCR. Of hundreds of thousands of distinct CDR3 sequences in the sample, less than 35% were seen once. The sample consisted of blood. The receptor set was obtained from a woman of 80 years or more in good health.

This clonotype appeared many times. This chain connects TRBV4-1 to TRBJ2-3; the match to TRBD1 covers 9 bases. Trimming cost V 5 bases and J 2 bases; bases outside gene matches: 5. The CDR3 sequence is 15 residues long. Germline CDR1 and CDR2: MGHRA and YSYEKL. The CDR3 is CASSYRTGVTDTQYF. The CDR3 bases are TGCGCCAGCAGCTATCGGACAGGGGTCACAGATACGCAGTATTTT.

This clonotype showed up many times. The rearrangement links TRBV4-3 to TRBJ1-2, with D unclear. This CDR3 is built from 13 residues. Germline loops: CDR1 LGHNA, CDR2 YSLEER. V lost 0 bases and J lost 5, with 7 bases in between. CDR3 DNA sequence: TGCGCCAGCAGCCAAGATCAGCTTTATGGCTACACCTTC. Encoded protein: CASSQDQLYGYTF.

This clonotype appeared many times. The J gene is TRBJ2-5, the V gene TRBV20-1; D may be TRBD1 (6 bases). The V and J ends lost 6 bases and 5 bases respectively, with 16 bases between them. This CDR3 is 13 amino acids long. Per germline, CDR1 DFQATT and CDR2 SNEGSKA (reference sequence). CDR3 sequence reads: CSATGLSRETQYF. CDR3 nucleotide sequence: TGCAGTGCCACAGGGCTTAGTAGGGAGACCCAGTACTTC.

This clonotype has only one observation. At one boundary the junction diverges from the germline segment, which might be a read error. V is TRBV12-3 or TRBV12-4 and J is TRBJ2-5; a possible D gene is TRBD1 (5 bases). The CDR3 runs to 12 residues. CDR3 in amino acids: CASRVTEEAQYF. The CDR3 DNA is TGTGCCAGCAGAGTGACAGAAGAGGCCCAGTACTTC.

The chain is built from TRBV11-2 and TRBJ2-1; D is perhaps TRBD1 (6 bases). The J call may be in error: the DNA end matches TRBJ2-7 better. This CDR3 is 16 amino acids long. Germline V gene lookup returns CDR1 SGHAT and CDR2 FQNNGV. The CDR3 sequence is CASSLLGQETYNEQYF. CDR3 sequence (DNA): TGTGCCAGCAGCTTACTGGGACAAGAAACCTACAATGAGCAGTACTTC.

This clonotype was detected ten times or more. The chain uses TRBV5-1 and TRBJ2-1; D is uncertain. CDR1 and CDR2 from the germline V gene are SGHRS and YFSETQ. V was clipped by 3 bases and J by 0 bases, with 4 bases between them. The CDR3 is 13 amino acids. The CDR3 nucleotides read TGCGCCAGCAGCTACCGCTCCTACAATGAGCAGTTCTTC. Its translation: CASSYRSYNEQFF.

This chain connects TRBV7-2 to TRBJ2-5; D possibly corresponds to TRBD2 (5 bases). V lost 0 bases, J lost 1 base, and 12 bases lay in between. Germline loops: CDR1 SGHTA, CDR2 FQGNSA. There are 16 residues in the CDR3. CDR3 DNA sequence: TGTGCCAGCAGCTTAGCACGGGGTGGGGTCCAAGAGACCCAGTACTTC. This encodes CASSLARGGVQETQYF.

This clonotype showed up many times. The chain joins TRBV7-8 to TRBJ2-7; D remains ambiguous. V lost 0 bases, J lost 4 bases, and 4 bases lay in between. Germline V CDR1 and CDR2: SGHVS, FQNEAQ. The CDR3 has 12 residues. Here the CDR3 DNA reads TGTGCCAGCAGCTTAGCAATTTACGAGCAGTACTTC. Its translation is CASSLAIYEQYF.

This clonotype has just one count. A much larger clone differs from this one at a single base, so this may be a read error. The chain carries TRBV6-2 or TRBV6-3 and TRBJ2-7, with D perhaps matching TRBD2 (5 bases). The CDR3 spans 16 residues. Germline assignment: CDR1 MNHEY and CDR2 SVGEGT. CDR3 sequence: CASSYSQRVGSHEQYF. The CDR3 region has the DNA TGTGCCAGCAGTTACTCGCAGAGGGTGGGCTCCCACGAGCAGTACTTC.

This clonotype was seen many times. The chain uses TRBV2 and TRBJ2-1; maybe TRBD2 (5 bases). The CDR3 sequence is 15 residues long. Trimming took off 7 bases at V and 4 bases at J, with 17 bases between the two ends. Germline lookup yields CDR1 SNHLY and CDR2 FYNNEI. In nucleotides, the CDR3 is TGTGCCAGCACCCCCTTCGGGGTGGGGTACAATGAGCAGTTCTTC. Its translation is CASTPFGVGYNEQFF.

This clonotype has at least ten counts. V and J are TRBV5-1 and TRBJ2-5; TRBD1 or TRBD2 may be the D gene (5 bases each). Deletions cut 4 bases from V and 3 bases from J, with 13 bases between. Germline V lookup: CDR1 SGHRS, CDR2 YFSETQ. This CDR3 has 14 residues. CDR3 in amino acids: CASSTGRGEETQYF. The CDR3 DNA reads as TGCGCCAGCAGCACGGGTAGAGGGGAAGAGACCCAGTACTTC.

For this clonotype: Possible read error: a much larger clone is one base away. This chain connects TRBV6-1 to TRBJ2-1; 10 positions agree with TRBD2. The J call is doubtful: the DNA matches TRBJ2-7 better. CDR1 is MNHNS and CDR2 is SASEGT in the germline V gene. The CDR3 runs 16 residues. The CDR3 DNA is TGTGCCAGCAGTGAATTACTAGCGGGGCTCTACAATGAGCAGTACTTC. It specifies CASSELLAGLYNEQYF.

This chain joins TRBV2 and TRBJ2-5; D may match TRBD1 or TRBD2 (6 bases each). From germline, CDR1 is SNHLY and CDR2 FYNNEI. V gave up 8 bases and J gave up 3 bases, with 19 bases separating them. The CDR3 has 15 residues. Written as DNA, the CDR3 is TGTGCCAGCGGGGGGCGCGGGCCGGGTAAAGAGACCCAGTACTTC. Protein product: CASGGRGPGKETQYF.

This clonotype occurred many times. V and J are TRBV7-9 and TRBJ2-1; 11 bases agree with TRBD2. This CDR3 contains 18 residues. Germline loops: CDR1 SEHNR, CDR2 FQNEAQ (reference sequence). V lost 5 bases and J lost 12; bases outside the gene matches: 21. The CDR3 DNA reads TGTGCCAGCAGCCCAACATTGGGCCTAGCGGGGGGCCCTAATCGGCAGTTCTTC. Protein sequence: CASSPTLGLAGGPNRQFF.

Regarding this clonotype: Just one base apart from a much larger clone, this may be a read error. For the CDR3, the DNA is TGTGCCAGCAGGCTAGCGGGGGGGCCGAGTGAGCAGTACTTC. This encodes CASRLAGGPSEQYF. V gene TRBV12-3 or TRBV12-4 combines with J gene TRBJ2-5, with 12 bases matching TRBD2. The J segment lost 11 bases and the V segment lost 6 bases, leaving 10 bases of the junction unmatched. The CDR3 loop spans 14 amino acids.

At least ten counts were recorded for this clonotype. This chain connects TRBV5-8 to TRBJ2-5; D is unresolved. V lost 1 base, J lost 5 bases, and 6 bases lay in between. This CDR3 has 12 amino acids. Germline values: CDR1 SGHTS, CDR2 YDEGEE. The CDR3 is CASSLSWETQYF. The CDR3 DNA sequence: TGTGCCAGCAGCTTGTCCTGGGAGACCCAGTACTTC.

At least ten counts were recorded for this clonotype. V usage is TRBV12-3 or TRBV12-4 and J usage is TRBJ2-1; TRBD1 or TRBD2 may be the D gene (6 bases each). V was trimmed by 6 bases and J by 12 bases, leaving 15 bases between them. This CDR3 is 12 amino acids long. CDR3 residues: CASRKPGAAQFF. For the CDR3, the DNA is TGTGCCAGCAGGAAGCCGGGGGCGGCGCAGTTCTTC.

This clonotype was seen at least ten times. The chain carries TRBV13 and TRBJ2-4; 11 nucleotides align to TRBD2. The trim removed 5 bases at V and 13 bases at J, leaving 10 bases unmatched. Germline-derived CDR1 and CDR2 are PRHDT and FYEKMQ (reference sequence). The CDR3 covers 14 residues. CDR3 region: CASSPSGGIGEQYF. As DNA, the CDR3 is TGTGCCAGCAGCCCTAGCGGGGGGATCGGTGAGCAGTACTTC.

This clonotype was counted ten times or more. In nucleotides, the CDR3 is TGCGCCAGCAGCTCCATTCCCAGGGGGGGATACGAGCAGTACTTC. Protein: CASSSIPRGGYEQYF. The chain couples TRBV5-1 to TRBJ2-7; the D call may be TRBD1 or TRBD2 (7 bases each). The ends were cut back, 3 bases at V and 4 bases at J, with 17 bases in the middle. This CDR3 has 15 residues. Germline V gene lookup returns CDR1 SGHRS and CDR2 YFSETQ.

This clonotype was recorded at least ten times. The chain is built from TRBV7-2 and TRBJ2-3, with 14 bases that match TRBD2. CDR3 length equals 20 residues. V lost 5 bases and J lost 2; bases outside the gene matches: 15. Germline CDR1 is SGHTA and CDR2 is FQGNSA. The DNA for the CDR3 is TGTGCCAGCAGCACCCGATTGACTAGCGGGGGGGCCATTCCCACAGATACGCAGTATTTT. It is translated as CASSTRLTSGGAIPTDTQYF.

Ten or more counts support this clonotype. The chain has TRBV12-3 or TRBV12-4 and TRBJ2-7; D is undetermined. V lost 3 bases and J lost 4, with 13 bases in between. CDR3 size: 14 residues. The CDR3 loop reads CASSFRASRYEQYF. CDR3 bases: TGTGCCAGCAGTTTTAGGGCTAGTCGGTACGAGCAGTACTTC.

Remarks on this clonotype: This may be a read error: a much more frequent sequence differs by one nucleotide. Because the CDR3's place on the DNA is in doubt, the DNA is left out and the CDR3 is given as listed by TCRdb. The genes are TRBV12-3 or TRBV12-4 and TRBJ2-1; the D segment call TRBD1 is taken from the table without a DNA check. With termini counted, the CDR3 has 13 amino acids. The CDR3 reads CASSFGPGNEQVF.

In this sample, this clonotype turned up many times. The CDR3 nucleotides are TGTGCCAGCAGTTCCCTGACAGGGTATGGCTACACCTTC. This sequence encodes CASSSLTGYGYTF. The chain has TRBV27 and TRBJ1-2, with 7 bases identical to TRBD1. This CDR3 region has 13 residues. Germline values: CDR1 MNHEY, CDR2 SMNVEV (reference sequence). V trimming: 4 bases; J trimming: 5 bases; junction bases outside the gene matches: 4.

Details on this clonotype: A much larger clone lies a single base off, so this may be a read error. This chain joins TRBV25-1 and TRBJ2-1; TRBD2 aligns across 12 bases. J lost 12 bases, V lost 6 bases, and 9 bases had no gene match. Germline V gene data show CDR1 as MGHDK and CDR2 as SYGVNS. This CDR3 is built from 14 residues. The CDR3 coding sequence is TGTGCCAGCAGGGAGCTAGCGGGGGGGGCACCGCAGTTCTTC. As protein: CASRELAGGAPQFF.

Ten or more counts support this clonotype. This sequence joins TRBV6-1 and TRBJ2-3; TRBD2 agrees at 9 bases. This CDR3 contains 16 residues. V shed 4 bases, J shed 6 bases, and the junction held 11 bases outside the gene matches. Germline CDR1 MNHNS, CDR2 SASEGT. CDR3 nucleotides: TGTGCCAGCAGTGGAGCGGGGGGCCGGATGGGGGATACGCAGTATTTT. Translation gives CASSGAGGRMGDTQYF.